The source of this T cell receptor beta chain is a study of blood T cell repertoires in COVID-19. Overall study: Researchers got acute and convalescent COVID-19 samples from the United States, Italy and Spain. Sources were T cells, B-cell-depleted T cells, or PBMCs; the material itself was cDNA or gDNA.

Under the authors' procedure: Using reference gene primer amplification, nucleated cell counts were estimated. Only in-frame clones appear in the TCRdb table, and some are missing; sequencing was by immunoSEQ multiplex PCR. The V and J calls and clone size come from that table; D and trimming were worked out from the DNA. The data contain around 83,000 clones, about 88% of them seen just once; the ten biggest clones take up under 8.5%. V shed 0 bases and J shed 0 bases, with 8 bases lying between them. This CDR3 has 15 amino acids. CDR1 and CDR2 (germline): SGHRS, YFSETQ. Source material: peripheral blood. The TCR comes from an elderly man with active or convalescent COVID-19. The genes are TRBV5-1 and TRBJ2-3, with TRBD2 as a possible D gene (6 bases). The CDR3 protein is CASSLGGISTDTQYF. The DNA for the CDR3 is TGCGCCAGCAGCTTGGGCGGGATCAGCACAGATACGCAGTATTTT.